The clone carrying this TCR beta chain was observed a handful of times. The record originates from a study of T-cell reconstitution after alpha-beta-depleted transplantation in children. A TCRbeta library incorporating unique molecular identifiers was prepared. TCRdb reanalysed the PCR reads using MiXCR and keeps one entry per CDR3 protein. The sample lists hundreds of thousands of distinct CDR3 sequences; roughly 10% were seen once. This receptor was identified in a human donor who donated a stem cell graft to a child with acute myeloid leukemia. Specimen: PBMCs from the stem cell graft donor, collected from the stem cell graft.

CDR3 DNA sequence: TGTGCCAGCAGCCCCCGGGAGGTGGACACCATATATTTT. This translates into CASSPREVDTIYF. The gene calls are TRBV3-1 and TRBJ1-3; D is ambiguous. The V end was cut by 4 bases, the J end by 8 bases, with 12 bases between. The CDR3 consists of 13 residues. Germline V lookup: CDR1 LGHDT, CDR2 YNNKEL (reference sequence).